Below, 10 T cell receptor beta chains from the same sample are listed, as sequenced in a study of T cell responses to AZD1222 COVID-19 vaccine. Using immunoSEQ multiplex PCR, the repertoire was profiled, and TCRdb retains in-frame clones only, with some absent. This sample has 70,000 to 90,000 clones; under 90% occur once, and the top ten carry 2% to 2.5%. Specimen: peripheral blood, collected on day 0 of AZD1222 vaccination. The receptors were gathered from an adult in good health.

The chain couples TRBV4-1 to TRBJ1-5; D is possibly TRBD1 (5 bases). The V gene lost 0 bases and the J gene lost 3 bases, with 21 bases spanning the gap. This CDR3 region has 19 residues. Germline V gene data show CDR1 as MGHRA and CDR2 as YSYEKL. CDR3 in DNA: TGCGCCAGCAGCCAAGATATGCATGGTACTTCAGGGATCAATCAGCCCCAGCATTTT. Translating gives CASSQDMHGTSGINQPQHF.

The chain couples TRBV10-3 to TRBJ1-1; 7 bases align to TRBD1. J gave up 7 bases and V 0 bases, and 5 bases lay outside the gene matches. Germline V gene lookup returns CDR1 ENHRY and CDR2 SYGVKD. This CDR3 is built from 14 residues. The CDR3 here is CAISESEGALEAFF. CDR3 DNA: TGTGCCATCAGTGAGTCGGAGGGGGCGCTTGAAGCTTTCTTT.

The genes are TRBV12-3 or TRBV12-4 and TRBJ1-2; no clear D. The CDR3 has 13 residues. V was clipped by 7 bases and J by 8 bases, with 17 bases between them. DNA for the CDR3: TGTGCCAGCACCTCTTTGCCATTTCTCGGCTACACCTTC. This encodes CASTSLPFLGYTF.

This rearrangement joins TRBV7-3 to TRBJ1-2; 8 nucleotides line up with TRBD1. V gave up 0 bases and J gave up 2 bases; unmatched junction bases: 5. CDR1 and CDR2 (germline): SGHTA, FQGTGA. The CDR3 contains 16 residues. The CDR3 reads CASSLTSGGENYGYTF. The CDR3 DNA reads as TGTGCCAGCAGCTTAACGTCAGGGGGCGAAAACTATGGCTACACCTTC.

The V gene is TRBV5-1, the J gene TRBJ2-7; D perhaps matches TRBD1 (6 bases). V shed 4 bases and J shed 3 bases, with 14 bases lying between them. Germline V CDR1 and CDR2: SGHRS, YFSETQ. CDR3 length: 14 residues. CDR3 amino acids: CASSQGGSHYEQYF. CDR3 bases: TGCGCCAGCAGCCAAGGGGGATCCCACTACGAGCAGTACTTC. The full variable domain, rest sourced from reference TRBV5-1 and TRBJ2-7, is KAGVTQTPRYLIKTRGQQVTLSCSPISGHRSVSWYQQTPGQGLQFLFEYFSETQRNKGNFPGRFSGRQFSNSRSEMNVSTLELGDSALYLCASSQGGSHYEQYFGPGTRLTVT.

This clone came up once. The chain links TRBV3-1 (or the pseudogene TRBV3-2) to TRBJ2-5; the match to TRBD2 covers 10 bases. The CDR3 covers 15 residues. Germline loops: CDR1 LGHDT, CDR2 YNNKEL (reference sequence). After removal of 3 bases from V and 5 bases from J, the junction contained 6 bases not matched to a gene. CDR3 sequence: CASSQRLAGGETQYF. CDR3 sequence (DNA): TGTGCCAGCAGCCAGCGACTAGCGGGTGGGGAGACCCAGTACTTC.

The DNA for the CDR3 is TGTGCCAGCAGTTACGGGGGGGACCACTCCTACGAGCAGTACTTC. Encoded protein: CASSYGGDHSYEQYF. This sequence joins TRBV6-6 and TRBJ2-7; TRBD2 agrees at 7 bases. The V segment lost 2 bases and the J segment 0 bases; nucleotides outside the gene matches: 4. The germline V gene has CDR1 MNHNY and CDR2 SVGAGI (reference sequence). This CDR3 has 15 amino acids.

This chain links TRBV7-8 with TRBJ2-7; 13 positions agree with TRBD2. The junction had 1 base not matched to a gene; V was cut back by 3 bases and J by 5 bases. CDR1 is SGHVS, CDR2 FQNEAQ, per germline. CDR3 length: 14 amino acids. In DNA form, the CDR3 reads TGTGCCAGCAGCTTCGGGACTAGCGGGAACGAGCAGTACTTC. Residues: CASSFGTSGNEQYF.

The rearrangement links TRBV6-5 to TRBJ1-1; the D gene is possibly TRBD1 (5 bases). CDR3 length: 16 residues. Germline loops: CDR1 MNHEY, CDR2 SVGAGI. V shed 2 bases and J shed 2 bases, with 15 bases lying between them. CDR3: CASSYGGGGFNTEAFF. The CDR3 DNA reads as TGTGCCAGCAGTTACGGGGGGGGTGGCTTTAACACTGAAGCTTTCTTT.

This clone was seen a single time. The chain carries TRBV6-5 and TRBJ2-3; D gene uncertain. The CDR3 spans 15 residues. Germline CDR1 and CDR2: MNHEY and SVGAGI. V lost 5 bases, J lost 2 bases, and 14 bases lay in between. CDR3 sequence: CASSPQIVDTDTQYF. The CDR3 nucleotides read TGTGCCAGCAGTCCTCAAATAGTTGACACAGATACGCAGTATTTT.